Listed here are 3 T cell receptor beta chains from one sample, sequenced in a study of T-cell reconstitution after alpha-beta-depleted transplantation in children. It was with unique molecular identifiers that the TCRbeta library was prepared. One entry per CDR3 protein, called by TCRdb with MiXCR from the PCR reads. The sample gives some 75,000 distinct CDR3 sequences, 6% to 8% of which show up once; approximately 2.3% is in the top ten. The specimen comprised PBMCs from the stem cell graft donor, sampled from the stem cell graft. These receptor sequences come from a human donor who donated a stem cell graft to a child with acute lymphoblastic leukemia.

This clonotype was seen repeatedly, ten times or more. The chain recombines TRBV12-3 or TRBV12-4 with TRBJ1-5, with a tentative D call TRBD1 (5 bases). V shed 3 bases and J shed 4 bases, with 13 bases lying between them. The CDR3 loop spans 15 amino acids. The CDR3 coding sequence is TGTGCCAGCAGTTTTCTGGGGGGGGGGAATCAGCCCCAGCATTTT. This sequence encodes CASSFLGGGNQPQHF.

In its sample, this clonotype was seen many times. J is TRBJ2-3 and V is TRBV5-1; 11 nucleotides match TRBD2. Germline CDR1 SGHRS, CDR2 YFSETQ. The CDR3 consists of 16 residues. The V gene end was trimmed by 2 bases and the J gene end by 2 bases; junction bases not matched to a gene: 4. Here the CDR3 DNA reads TGCGCCAGCAGCTTACTAGCGGGGGCCTACACAGATACGCAGTATTTT. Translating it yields CASSLLAGAYTDTQYF.

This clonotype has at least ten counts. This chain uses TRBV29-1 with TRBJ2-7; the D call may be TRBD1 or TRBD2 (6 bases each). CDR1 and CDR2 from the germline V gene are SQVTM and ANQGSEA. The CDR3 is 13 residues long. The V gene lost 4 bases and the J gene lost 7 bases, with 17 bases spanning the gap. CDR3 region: CSVAEGDRGEQYF. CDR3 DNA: TGCAGCGTTGCGGAGGGGGATCGGGGGGAGCAGTACTTC.